A single sample gave rise to the 17 T cell receptor beta chains below, sequenced in a study of naive and memory T cell subsets listed by TCRdb under 2017. Library preparation used UMI-ligation and nested PCR. Reads for this sample came from an Illumina MiSeq. The ligated cDNA was amplified by four rounds of PCR, in which nested alpha and beta constant region primers were used together with the SP2 primer. TCRdb's own reprocessing of the public reads used fastp at Q25 and MiXCR and kept productive beta chains. Each CDR3 protein appears once, grouped with its most common genes and DNA. The sample table contains around 33,000 distinct CDR3 sequences; only one count was recorded for approximately 6.7% of them. The ten largest clones represent over 3% of the sample. The treatment or condition label here, explained by the study, means: skin biopsy from PPD injection site in Mantoux-positive individual. The study reported a robust and sensitive protocol to amplify, sequence and analyze TCRs, based on 3' ligation of a UMI-containing oligonucleotide to TCR cDNA.

The sample in question was skin, obtained from a tuberculin skin test site. These receptor sequences come from an adult in good health.

This clonotype came up many times. This chain joins TRBV27 and TRBJ2-7; D is uncertain. Germline CDR1 reads MNHEY; CDR2 reads SMNVEV (reference sequence). V was pared by 5 bases and J by 0 bases, with 11 bases between. The CDR3 length is 14 residues. As DNA, the CDR3 is TGTGCCAGCAGTCCCCGACTGAGCTCCTACGAGCAGTACTTC. Protein sequence: CASSPRLSSYEQYF.

This clonotype was seen ten or more times. The rearrangement joins TRBV4-2 to TRBJ2-6; D tentatively reads TRBD1 or TRBD2 (6 bases each). The CDR3 totals 16 residues. Germline CDR1 and CDR2: LGHNA and YNFKEQ. With 0 bases removed from V and 1 base from J, the gap between germline ends came to 7 bases. In DNA form, the CDR3 reads TGTGCCAGCAGCCAAGAAGGGGGGTCTGGGGCCAACGTCCTGACTTTC. As protein: CASSQEGGSGANVLTF.

The V call is TRBV28, the J call TRBJ1-1, with TRBD1 identical over 8 bases. Germline V gene sequence: CDR1 MDHEN, CDR2 SYDVKM. V was clipped by 4 bases and J by 5 bases; unmatched bases: 3. The CDR3 runs to 13 residues. This CDR3 is CASSSTGVTEAFF. The CDR3 DNA follows: TGTGCCAGCAGTTCGACAGGGGTAACTGAAGCTTTCTTT.

The table lists this clonotype with many counts. The chain employs TRBV2 and TRBJ1-1; no reliable D call. The germline gives CDR1 SNHLY, CDR2 FYNNEI. V was clipped by 4 bases and J by 6 bases, with 9 bases between them. The CDR3 runs to 12 residues. CDR3 sequence reads: CASSVLGAEAFF. CDR3 sequence (DNA): TGTGCCAGCAGTGTCTTGGGAGCTGAAGCTTTCTTT.

In its sample, this clonotype was seen a few times. The genes are TRBV6-5 and TRBJ1-4; TRBD1 matches at 10 bases. This CDR3 comprises 17 residues. J lost 8 bases, V lost 0 bases, and 9 bases had no gene match. The germline V gene has CDR1 MNHEY and CDR2 SVGAGI. Here the CDR3 DNA reads TGTGCCAGCAGTTACTCCGGGACAGGGGCAGGGGAAGAAAAACTGTTTTTT. Its translation: CASSYSGTGAGEEKLFF.

Ten or more counts support this clonotype. The V and J genes are TRBV7-9 and TRBJ2-7, with TRBD1 matching 12 bases. Trimming at V came to 5 bases and at J to 3 bases, leaving 11 bases not matched to a gene. CDR1 is SEHNR and CDR2 is FQNEAQ in the germline V gene (reference sequence). The CDR3 runs to 17 residues. The CDR3 nucleotides are TGTGCCAGCAGCCCCGGGACAGGGGGCGCGTACGTCTACGAGCAGTACTTC. It is translated as CASSPGTGGAYVYEQYF.

A few counts support this clonotype. The CDR3 nucleotides are TGTGCCAGTTCCTCGATCGGGGCGAACACCGGGGAGCTGTTTTTT. It translates to CASSSIGANTGELFF. J is TRBJ2-2 and V is TRBV7-8, with D perhaps TRBD2 (5 bases). The CDR3 covers 15 residues. Germline V gene sequence: CDR1 SGHVS, CDR2 FQNEAQ. Between the trimmed V and J ends, which lost 9 bases and 0 bases, there was a span of 14 bases.

The chain carries TRBV2 and TRBJ2-7; no definite D call. Germline V gene data show CDR1 as SNHLY and CDR2 as FYNNEI. The CDR3 spans 13 residues. Trimming removed 4 bases at V and 3 bases at J, with 10 bases between. CDR3 nucleotides: TGTGCCAGCAGTGGGACCCGTGACTACGAGCAGTACTTC. It is translated as CASSGTRDYEQYF.

This clonotype was counted many times. This chain uses TRBV18 with TRBJ2-7, with TRBD2 matching over 13 bases. J lost 3 bases, V lost 2 bases, and 1 base had no gene match. The CDR3 has 15 residues. Germline loops: CDR1 KGHSH, CDR2 LQKENI. CDR3 sequence reads: CASSPRTSGGYEQYF. CDR3 DNA sequence: TGTGCCAGCTCACCAAGGACTAGCGGGGGCTACGAGCAGTACTTC. Full variable domain (rest looked up from reference TRBV18 and TRBJ2-7): NAGVMQNPRHLVRRRGQEARLRCSPMKGHSHVYWYRQLPEEGLKFMVYLQKENIIDESGMPKERFSAEFPKEGPSILRIQQVVRGDSAAYFCASSPRTSGGYEQYFGPGTRLTVT.

This clonotype came up many times. The chain joins TRBV20-1 to TRBJ1-1; 11 bases are a match to TRBD1. Germline V CDR1 and CDR2: DFQATT, SNEGSKA (reference sequence). V shed 5 bases, J shed 4 bases, and the junction held 6 bases outside the gene matches. The CDR3 extends over 14 amino acids. The CDR3 region has the DNA TGCAGTGCTGTCCGGGACAGGGGGTCCACTGAAGCTTTCTTT. The encoded protein is CSAVRDRGSTEAFF.

This clonotype was recorded many times. The chain links TRBV5-1 to TRBJ2-1, with D possibly TRBD1 on 6 matching bases. CDR3 length: 15 residues. V lost 4 bases, J lost 5 bases, and 16 bases lay in between. Germline CDR1 SGHRS, CDR2 YFSETQ. CDR3 DNA sequence: TGCGCCAGCAGCGTCACAGGGAACCTTCACAATGAGCAGTTCTTC. Its protein product is CASSVTGNLHNEQFF.

Within the sample, this clonotype is medium-sized. The genes are TRBV10-3 and TRBJ1-5; 7 bases match TRBD1. The CDR3 sequence is 14 residues long. The germline CDR1 and CDR2 sequences are ENHRY and SYGVKD. V dropped 6 bases and J dropped 7; count of bases not matched to a gene: 9. The chain's CDR3 is CAISDSQGVQPQHF. In DNA form, the CDR3 reads TGTGCCATCAGCGACTCTCAGGGGGTACAGCCCCAGCATTTT.

This clonotype was found a few times. Germline is not matched at one junction end, which may reflect a read error. This rearrangement joins TRBV28 to TRBJ1-2, with a possible D match to TRBD1 (5 bases). Per the germline V gene, CDR1 is MDHEN and CDR2 is SYDVKM. The CDR3 sequence is 14 residues long. The chain's CDR3 is CASSPPRWDYGDTF. CDR3 in DNA: TGTGCCAGCAGTCCGCCGAGATGGGACTATGGCGACACCTTC.

In its sample, this clonotype was seen many times. The chain has TRBV12-3 or TRBV12-4 and TRBJ2-7; 8 positions agree with TRBD2. Trimming took 5 bases from V and 1 from J; bases not matched to a gene: 7. The CDR3 length is 15 residues. CDR3 coding DNA: TGTGCCAGCAGTGAAACGGGACTAGTTTCCTACGAGCAGTACTTC. It yields the protein CASSETGLVSYEQYF.

This clonotype was detected only a few times. DNA for the CDR3: TGTGCCAGCAGCCAAGATCTCCCAGGGGGAAACACCATATATTTT. Translation gives CASSQDLPGGNTIYF. The chain employs TRBV14 and TRBJ1-3; tentative D call: TRBD1 (5 bases). The V end lost 0 bases, the J end lost 4 bases, and 10 bases lay between the germline ends. CDR3 length equals 15 residues. Looked up from germline, CDR1 is SGHDN and CDR2 is FVKESK.

In its sample, this clonotype was seen a few times. This rearrangement joins TRBV19 to TRBJ1-4, with no clear D. The V and J ends lost 3 bases and 5 bases respectively, with 10 bases between them. Germline CDR1 is LNHDA and CDR2 is SQIVND (reference sequence). The CDR3 covers 14 residues. The DNA of the CDR3 is TGTGCCAGTAGTATCGGTTCGCAAAATGAAAAACTGTTTTTT. Protein product: CASSIGSQNEKLFF.

There are many counts of this clonotype. The V gene is TRBV27, the J gene TRBJ2-7; D is possibly TRBD1 (6 bases). Germline V lookup: CDR1 MNHEY, CDR2 SMNVEV (reference sequence). V was clipped by 5 bases and J by 2 bases, with 10 bases between them. The CDR3 consists of 13 residues. The CDR3 loop reads CASSMDSTYEQYF. The DNA of the CDR3 is TGTGCCAGCAGTATGGACAGCACCTACGAGCAGTACTTC.